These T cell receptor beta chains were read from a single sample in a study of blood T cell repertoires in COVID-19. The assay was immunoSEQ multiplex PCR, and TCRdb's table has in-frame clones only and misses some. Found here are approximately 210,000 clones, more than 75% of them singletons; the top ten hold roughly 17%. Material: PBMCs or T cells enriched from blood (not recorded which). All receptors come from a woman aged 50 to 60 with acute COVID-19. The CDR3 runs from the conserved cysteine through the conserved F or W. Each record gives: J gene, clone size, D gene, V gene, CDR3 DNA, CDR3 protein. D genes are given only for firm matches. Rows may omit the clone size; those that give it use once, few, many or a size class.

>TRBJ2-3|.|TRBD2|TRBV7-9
TGTGCCAGCAGCTTAGGGGGCGGGGGGGACGCACGTCATACGCAGTATTTT
CASSLGGGGDARHTQYF
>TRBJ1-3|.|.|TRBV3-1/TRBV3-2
TGTGCCAGCGGCGGTCAAATCTCTGGAAACACCATATATTTT
CASGGQISGNTIYF
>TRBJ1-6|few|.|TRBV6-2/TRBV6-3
TGTGCCAGCAGTTACGGCAGTGCAAATTCACCCCTCCACTTT
CASSYGSANSPLHF
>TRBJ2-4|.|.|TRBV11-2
TGTGCCAGCAGCTTAGGAGCAGGGGGGTCGGACATTCAGTACTTC
CASSLGAGGSDIQYF
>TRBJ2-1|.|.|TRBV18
TGTGCCAGCTCACGGTCAGCTCGCGGGCAAAATGAGCAGTTCTTC
CASSRSARGQNEQFF
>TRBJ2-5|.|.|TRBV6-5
TGTGCCAGCAGGGGGGCCATGGCGGGAGAGACCCAGTACTTC
CASRGAMAGETQYF
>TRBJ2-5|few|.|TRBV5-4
TGTGCCAGCAGCCCGTGGGGCGTAGAGACCCAGTACTTC
CASSPWGVETQYF
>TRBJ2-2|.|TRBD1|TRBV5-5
TGTGCCAGCAGCTTGGCCGATACAGGGGGATACACCGGGGAGCTGTTTTTT
CASSLADTGGYTGELFF
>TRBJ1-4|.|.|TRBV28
TGTGCCAGCAGTTTCCCCGCGGGGCGTAATGAAAAACTGTTTTTT
CASSFPAGRNEKLFF
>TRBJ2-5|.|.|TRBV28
TGTGCCAGCAGTTTCTTAGGGAGGCAAGAGACCCAGTACTTC
CASSFLGRQETQYF
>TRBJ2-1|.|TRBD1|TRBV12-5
TGTGCTAGTGGACTCGACAGGGTAAATGAGCAGTTCTTC
CASGLDRVNEQFF
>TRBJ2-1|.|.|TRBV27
TGTGCCAGCAGTCCCCCTAGCGAGGCCTACAATGAGCAGTTCTTC
CASSPPSEAYNEQFF
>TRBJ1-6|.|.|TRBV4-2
TGTGCCAGCAGCCAAGAACCAGGGAGGGCTTCACCCCTCCACTTT
CASSQEPGRASPLHF
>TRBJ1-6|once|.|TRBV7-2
TGTGCCAGCAGCTTTTCCCAGGGTGGTTCACCCCTCCACTTT
CASSFSQGGSPLHF
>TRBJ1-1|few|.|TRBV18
TGTGCCAGCTCGCCCTCCAGGGGCACTGAAGCTTTCTTT
CASSPSRGTEAFF
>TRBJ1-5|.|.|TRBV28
TGTGCCGCCAGCGCTGATCAGCCCCAGCATTTT
CAASADQPQHF
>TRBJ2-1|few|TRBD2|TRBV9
TGTGCCAGCAGCGCGGGGGGTGAGCAGTTCTTC
CASSAGGEQFF
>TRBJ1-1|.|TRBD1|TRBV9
TGTGCCAGCAGCGCTGACAGGGGGCGGAACACTGAAGCTTTCTTT
CASSADRGRNTEAFF
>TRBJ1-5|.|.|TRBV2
TGTGCCAGCATGGGCAGGGGTAGCAATCAGCCCCAGCATTTT
CASMGRGSNQPQHF
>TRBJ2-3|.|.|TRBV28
TGTGCCAGCAGGACAGGTGAGGTCACAGATACGCAGTATTTT
CASRTGEVTDTQYF
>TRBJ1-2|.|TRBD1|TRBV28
TGTGCCAGCCATGGGATTGACAGGGGAGATGGCTACACCTTC
CASHGIDRGDGYTF
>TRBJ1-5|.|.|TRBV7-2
TGTGCCAGCACCGAACCGGGGGGCCAGCCCCAGCATTTT
CASTEPGGQPQHF
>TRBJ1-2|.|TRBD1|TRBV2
TGTGCCAGCAACAGGGGAGGCGGTTATGGCTACACCTTC
CASNRGGGYGYTF
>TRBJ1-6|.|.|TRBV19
TGTGCCAGTAGACGAGGCGGAGGGCGTGGTTCACCCCTCCACTTT
CASRRGGGRGSPLHF
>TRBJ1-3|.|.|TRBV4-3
TGCGCCAGCAGCCAGGAGACAGTCCTTCCCTCTGGAAACACCATATATTTT
CASSQETVLPSGNTIYF
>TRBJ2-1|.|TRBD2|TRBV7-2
TGTGCCAGCAGCTTATACGGTACTAGCGGGGGGGCCAATGAGCAGTTCTTC
CASSLYGTSGGANEQFF
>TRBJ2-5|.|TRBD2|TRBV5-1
TGCGCCAGCAGCTTGGGGATAGCGGGGGCCCAAGAGACCCAGTACTTC
CASSLGIAGAQETQYF
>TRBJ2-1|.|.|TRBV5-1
TGCGCCAGCAGCTTTGGAGGGGCTCGGAATGAGCAGTTCTTC
CASSFGGARNEQFF
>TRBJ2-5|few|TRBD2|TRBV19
TGTGCCAGTAGTCCGCGGGGGGGCCCCCAAGAGACCCAGTACTTC
CASSPRGGPQETQYF
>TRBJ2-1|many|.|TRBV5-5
TGTGCCAGCAGCCTCGTTGACAGACCTCAGCAGTTCTTC
CASSLVDRPQQFF
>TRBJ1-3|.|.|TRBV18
TGTGCCAGCTCAACGGACATCGCACGGTCTGGAAACACCATATATTTT
CASSTDIARSGNTIYF
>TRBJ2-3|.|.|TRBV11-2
TGTGCCAGCAGCTTATCTGTCCGTGGAGGGGCGGGAGATACGCAGTATTTT
CASSLSVRGGAGDTQYF
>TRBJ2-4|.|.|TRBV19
TGTGCCAGTAGTATTCGCGGGGACCCCAAAAACATTCAGTACTTC
CASSIRGDPKNIQYF
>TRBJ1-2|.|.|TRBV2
TGTGCCAGCAGTGACGGCCAGGGTGGTAGTGGCTACACCTTC
CASSDGQGGSGYTF
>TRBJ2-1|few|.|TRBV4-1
TGCGCCAGCAGCCAAGGCGCAGGGATCAATGAGCAGTTCTTC
CASSQGAGINEQFF
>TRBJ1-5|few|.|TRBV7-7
TGTGCCAGCAGCTTAACACAGCCCCAGCATTTT
CASSLTQPQHF
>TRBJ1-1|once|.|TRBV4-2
TGTGCCAGCAGCCAAGATGCGGGGGGGTCTTTCTTT
CASSQDAGGSFF
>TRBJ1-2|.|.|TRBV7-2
TGTGCCAGCAGCTTAGGGCAAAATCCTATGGGCGGCTACACCTTC
CASSLGQNPMGGYTF
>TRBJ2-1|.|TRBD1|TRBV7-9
TGTGCCAGCAGCTTAAAGGGGACAGAAGGGAATGAGCAGTTCTTC
CASSLKGTEGNEQFF
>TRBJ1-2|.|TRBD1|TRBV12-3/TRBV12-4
TGTGCCAGCAGTGGAGGGCGAGGGGGCGGCTACACCTTC
CASSGGRGGGYTF
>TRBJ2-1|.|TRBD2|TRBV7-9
TGTGCCAGCAGCCTAAGAGAGTTGCGGGGAGGGGATGAGCAGTTCTTC
CASSLRELRGGDEQFF
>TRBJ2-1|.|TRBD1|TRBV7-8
TGTGCCAGCAGCCAACAGGGGCATGAGCAGTTCTTC
CASSQQGHEQFF
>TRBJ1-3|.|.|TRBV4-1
TGCGCCAGCAGCCCTGGACGGGGGTCGGACACCATATATTTT
CASSPGRGSDTIYF
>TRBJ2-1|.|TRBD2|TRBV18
TGTGCCAGCTCACCACCGTCAGCGGGGGGTTTTAATGAGCAGTTCTTC
CASSPPSAGGFNEQFF
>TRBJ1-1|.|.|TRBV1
TGCACCAGCAGCCTTCTGGGGGGGGGAACTGAAGCTTTCTTT
CTSSLLGGGTEAFF
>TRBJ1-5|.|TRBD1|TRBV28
TGTGCCAGCAGCCTAGGGGGGACAGGAGCCTCAGAAGAGCATTTT
CASSLGGTGASEEHF
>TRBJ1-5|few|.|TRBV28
TGTGCCAGCAGTTCTAGGGGCGAAAGCAATCAGCCCCAGCATTTT
CASSSRGESNQPQHF
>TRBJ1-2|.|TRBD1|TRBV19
TGTGCCAGTAGTACTCCTCGACAGGGCCTATTGGGCTACACCTTC
CASSTPRQGLLGYTF
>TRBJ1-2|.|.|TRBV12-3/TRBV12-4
TGTGCCAGCTTACCCCCCCTGGGAGGGGGCTACACCTTC
CASLPPLGGGYTF
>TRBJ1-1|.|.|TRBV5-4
TGTGCCAGCAGCGGCGGGTTGAACACTGAAGCTTTCTTT
CASSGGLNTEAFF
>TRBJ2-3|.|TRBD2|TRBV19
TGTGCCAGTAGTGTTCTGGCGGGGGTAGAAAATACGCAGTATTTT
CASSVLAGVENTQYF
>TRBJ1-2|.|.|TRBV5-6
TGTGCCAGCAGTTTGACGGACTATGGCTACACCTTC
CASSLTDYGYTF
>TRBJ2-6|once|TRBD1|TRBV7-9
TGTGCCAGCAGCTATCAGGGGGAGCAACTGACTTTC
CASSYQGEQLTF
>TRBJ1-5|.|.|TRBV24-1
TGTGCCACCAGTGAGTGGCCCTTCAGCAATCAGCCCCAGCATTTT
CATSEWPFSNQPQHF
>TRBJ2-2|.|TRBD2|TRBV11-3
TGTGCCAGCAGCTTAGATTACGCTAGCGGGGCCGGGGAGCTGTTTTTT
CASSLDYASGAGELFF
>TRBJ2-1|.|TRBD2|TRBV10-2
TGCGCCAGCAGTGACACTAGCGGGGACTACAATGAGCAGTTCTTC
CASSDTSGDYNEQFF
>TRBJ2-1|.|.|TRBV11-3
TGTGCCAGCAGCACAGGGGGTACTAGCGCTGAGCAGTTCTTC
CASSTGGTSAEQFF
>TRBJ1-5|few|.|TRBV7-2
TGTGCCAGCAGCCCTGGACTGGGTATCAAACAGCCCCAGCATTTT
CASSPGLGIKQPQHF
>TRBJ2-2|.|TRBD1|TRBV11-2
TGTGCCAGCGCACTAAGGGGGCCCGGGGAGCTGTTTTTT
CASALRGPGELFF